The sequence of this TCR beta chain was determined in a study of shared clonotypes between healthy human individuals (dated by TCRdb to 2020 to 2021). Study-level background: The cohort included three men and two women between 18 and 49 years of age. For each donor, CD4 naive and CD4 memory were each run on three plates, CD8 naive on two plates, and CD8 memory on one plate. Each donor's leukapheresis produced roughly between roughly 0.85 and 10 billion PBMCs. Blood TCR repertoires of several healthy adults were deeply sequenced to estimate repertoire size and the extent of clonotype sharing between individuals. To increase sequencing depth and limit assay-specific biases, TCR repertoire library preparation and sequencing were carried out by different laboratories using diverse techniques. Study-wide findings and limitations: When four donors were compared, the shared fraction of clonotypes was about 5% for naive CD4, less than 4% for naive CD8, 2% to 2.5% for memory CD4, and 0.35% to 0.5% for memory CD8. Naive subsets generally had larger estimated clonotype richness than memory subsets did. Sampling was restricted to blood, and TCR repertoires in tissue are likely to differ from TCR repertoires in blood. Based on pairwise subsampling, the degree of clonotype sharing among donors was expected to be affected by sequencing depth. Because the study included only a small number of donors, the genetic and exposure-history diversity represented was limited. Incomplete sequencing was indicated by rarefaction of sorted-subset datasets, despite the large sequencing depth. Compared with non-shared clonotypes, clonotypes shared by all four sorted-subset donors had higher generation probabilities.

There are 16 amino acids in the CDR3, from cysteine to phenylalanine inclusive. Just the 48-base CDR3 DNA is kept, in frame starting at base 1. Trimming takes 0 bases from V and 4 bases from J, and the germline ends sit 15 bases apart. The germline V gene encodes CDR1 SNHLY and CDR2 FYNNEI. CD8 naive samples consisted of CD45RO-negative cells that were positively selected for CCR7, yielding a CD45RA+CCR7+ population without TemRA cells. The donors were healthy, HIV-negative adults who had no recently reported acute infections or vaccinations. Every donor was a Caucasian adult residing in Nashville, Tennessee, USA. Blood was collected by leukapheresis, and PBMCs were isolated by Ficoll-Histopaque density gradient centrifugation and then cryopreserved in liquid nitrogen vapor phase. Analytical flow cytometry was used to check the purity and quantity of every magnetically sorted T cell population. Genomic DNA was isolated from every sorted fraction and measured by UV absorbance on a Nanodrop 2000c.

Concerning this clone: The antigen it binds to is not known. It has no much larger one-base neighbor in the sample; base qualities were not kept.

TCR CDR3 regions were amplified from genomic DNA by multiplex PCR using the deep immunoSEQ assay. Extracted genomic DNA from each cell subset was distributed evenly across all wells of several immunoSEQ 96-well plates, and each plate was treated as a replicate. For sorted subsets, 200 to 250 ng of genomic DNA, equivalent to tens of thousands of T cell genomes, went into each replicate PCR. Purified libraries were measured with a Qubit 3.0 fluorometer, size-checked on a Bioanalyzer 2100, and measured again with the KAPA Library Quantification kit. A separate single-read 150-cycle Illumina NextSeq 550 flow cell was used to sequence each immunoSEQ 96-well plate. For the original study's pipeline: Because only junctional sequences without quality scores were contained in the immunoSEQ output, filtering matching that applied to full-length reads could not be performed. Sequences were annotated with PyIR, a Python wrapper for IgBLAST v1.9, using IMGT germline references to assign V/J genes and CDR3. Any read was removed if the V/J assignment was weak (E-value above 1e-6), the CDR3 was missing, or the read contained stop codons, out-of-frame junctions, or ambiguous translated residues. V3J clonotypes were defined by identical inferred V gene, J gene, and CDR3 amino acid sequence. Percentage overlap between repertoires was computed as shared unique clonotypes divided by the size of the smaller repertoire. Repertoire richness was assessed with RTK rarefaction, the Chao1 estimator, and Recon v2.1 estimates of unobserved clonotypes. For all TCRbeta clonotypes obtained by the gDNA method from a handful of donors, generation probabilities were computed with OLGA. TCRdb took over this immuneACCESS table, retaining in-frame rearrangements with V and J assigned. Such tables are incomplete; in checked studies, under half of the missing clones stem from an unresolved V gene, and the remainder is unexplained. The D gene and trimming were derived from the DNA, and the V and J assignments and clone size from that table. In this sample the table shows 550,000 to 750,000 clones, roughly 95% of which occur a single time. Clones ranked in the top ten supply around 0.097% of the sample.

This sequence uses TRBV2 and TRBJ2-5; a tentative D match to TRBD2 spans 5 bases. This TCR came from a woman aged 30 to 39 in good health. The sample comprised naive CD8+ T cells sorted from blood. The cell subset or site label on this specimen signifies: CD45RA+CCR7+. The CDR3 sequence is CASSEAREAIGETQYF. The nucleotide sequence is given as TGTGCCAGCAGTGAAGCCCGGGAAGCGATCGGAGAGACCCAGTACTTC.